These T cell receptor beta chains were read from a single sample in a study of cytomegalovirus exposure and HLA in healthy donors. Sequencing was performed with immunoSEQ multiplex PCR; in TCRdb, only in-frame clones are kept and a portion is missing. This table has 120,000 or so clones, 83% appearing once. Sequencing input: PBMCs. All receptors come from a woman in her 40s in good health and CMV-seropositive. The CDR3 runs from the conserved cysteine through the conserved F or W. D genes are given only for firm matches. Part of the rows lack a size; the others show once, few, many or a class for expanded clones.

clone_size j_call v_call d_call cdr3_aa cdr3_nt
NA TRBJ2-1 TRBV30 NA CAWSDSLFNEQFF TGTGCCTGGAGTGACTCGTTATTCAATGAGCAGTTCTTC
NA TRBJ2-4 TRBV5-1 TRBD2 CASSLAGGENIQYF TGCGCCAGCAGCTTGGCGGGGGGGGAAAACATTCAGTACTTC
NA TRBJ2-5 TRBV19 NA CASSMYEETQYF TGTGCCAGTAGTATGTATGAAGAGACCCAGTACTTC
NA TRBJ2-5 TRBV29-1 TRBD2 CSGTSGRVKETQYF TGCAGCGGTACTAGCGGGAGAGTAAAGGAGACCCAGTACTTC
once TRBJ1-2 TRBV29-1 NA CSVPPTGHKDGYTF TGCAGCGTCCCTCCCACAGGCCACAAGGATGGCTACACCTTC
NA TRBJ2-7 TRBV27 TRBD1 CATKERDRATGRVFEQYF TGTGCCACCAAAGAGAGGGACAGGGCCACTGGGAGAGTCTTCGAGCAGTACTTC
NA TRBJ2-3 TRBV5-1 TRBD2 CASSWSGTSAFDTQYF TGCGCCAGCAGCTGGTCGGGGACTAGCGCCTTTGATACGCAGTATTTT
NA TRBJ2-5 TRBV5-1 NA CASSFGTQETQYF TGCGCCAGCAGCTTCGGGACACAAGAGACCCAGTACTTC
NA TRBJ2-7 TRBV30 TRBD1 CAWNLGGPGYEQYF TGTGCCTGGAATTTAGGGGGCCCTGGGTACGAGCAGTACTTC
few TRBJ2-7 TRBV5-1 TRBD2 CASSWAGTSEGEQYF TGCGCCAGCAGCTGGGCCGGGACTAGCGAAGGGGAGCAGTACTTC
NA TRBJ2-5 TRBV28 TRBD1 CASREGQGARLETQYF TGTGCCAGCAGGGAGGGACAGGGGGCGAGGCTAGAGACCCAGTACTTC
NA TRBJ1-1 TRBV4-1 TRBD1 CAATGQGDTEAFF TGCGCCGCCACGGGACAGGGAGACACTGAAGCTTTCTTT
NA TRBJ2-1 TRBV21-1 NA CASSKGLASGINEQFF TGTGCCAGCAGCAAAGGATTGGCTAGCGGGATTAATGAGCAGTTCTTC
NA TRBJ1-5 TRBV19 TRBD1 CASSIPTGPSNQPQHF TGTGCCAGTAGTATACCGACAGGGCCGAGCAATCAGCCCCAGCATTTT
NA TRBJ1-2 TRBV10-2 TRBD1 CASSDVQGARGYTF TGCGCCAGCAGTGATGTCCAGGGGGCGAGGGGCTACACCTTC
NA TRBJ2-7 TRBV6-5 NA CATMSGSYEQYF TGTGCCACTATGTCAGGTTCCTACGAGCAGTACTTC
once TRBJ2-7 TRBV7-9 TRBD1 CASSLKGQGDYEQYF TGTGCCAGCAGCTTAAAAGGACAGGGGGACTACGAGCAGTACTTC
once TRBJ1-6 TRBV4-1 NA CASSQLIGTSDSPLHF TGCGCCAGCAGCCAACTAATAGGGACAAGCGATTCACCCCTCCACTTT
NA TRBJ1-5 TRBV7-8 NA CASRQDRWGNQPQHF TGTGCCAGCAGACAAGACAGGTGGGGGAATCAGCCCCAGCATTTT
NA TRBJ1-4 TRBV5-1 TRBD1 CASSQVTGGEKLFF TGCGCCAGCAGCCAAGTGACAGGGGGGGAAAAACTGTTTTTT
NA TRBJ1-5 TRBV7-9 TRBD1 CSSSWGVGQTNQPQHF TGTTCCAGCAGCTGGGGGGTGGGACAGACCAATCAGCCCCAGCATTTT
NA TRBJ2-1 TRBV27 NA CASSSVSAGTLYNEQFF TGTGCCAGCAGTTCCGTCAGTGCGGGAACACTATACAATGAGCAGTTCTTC
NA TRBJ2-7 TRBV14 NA CASSQDFNEQYF TGTGCCAGCAGCCAAGATTTCAACGAGCAGTACTTC
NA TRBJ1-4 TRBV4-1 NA CASSQVQGNEKLFF TGCGCCAGCAGCCAAGTACAGGGAAATGAAAAACTGTTTTTT
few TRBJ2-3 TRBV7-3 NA CASSPIAGTDTQYF TGTGCCAGCAGCCCCATAGCGGGCACAGATACGCAGTATTTT
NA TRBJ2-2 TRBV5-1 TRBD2 CASSLSLAVGNTGELFF TGCGCCAGCAGCTTATCACTAGCGGTAGGGAACACCGGGGAGCTGTTTTTT
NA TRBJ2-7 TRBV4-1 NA CASSQVAGTYEQYF TGCGCCAGCAGCCAAGTCGCGGGTACCTACGAGCAGTACTTC